This record looks at one T cell receptor beta chain sequence and its context. Its antigen is unidentified. The CDR3 runs to 14 residues. V was cut by 0 bases and J by 4 bases, with 7 bases left in between. Germline lookup yields CDR1 SEHNR and CDR2 FQNEAQ (reference sequence). The data derive from a study of cytomegalovirus exposure and HLA in healthy donors. The PCR had 60 Vbeta and 13 Jbeta primers. The protocol was immunoSEQ multiplex PCR, while the TCRdb copy is restricted to in-frame clones and leaves out a portion. This repertoire includes more than 95,000 clones. General study points: It was approximately 150 TCR beta chains that were listed as cytomegalovirus-associated. Some V segments could not be told apart, so they were left out, TRBV6-2 and TRBV6-3 among them.

This receptor was identified in a man in his forties in good health and CMV-seronegative. Source material: PBMCs. This sequence joins TRBV7-9 and TRBJ1-5; D is ambiguous. The CDR3: CASSLATRNQPQHF. DNA for the CDR3: TGTGCCAGCAGCTTAGCGACGCGGAATCAGCCCCAGCATTTT.